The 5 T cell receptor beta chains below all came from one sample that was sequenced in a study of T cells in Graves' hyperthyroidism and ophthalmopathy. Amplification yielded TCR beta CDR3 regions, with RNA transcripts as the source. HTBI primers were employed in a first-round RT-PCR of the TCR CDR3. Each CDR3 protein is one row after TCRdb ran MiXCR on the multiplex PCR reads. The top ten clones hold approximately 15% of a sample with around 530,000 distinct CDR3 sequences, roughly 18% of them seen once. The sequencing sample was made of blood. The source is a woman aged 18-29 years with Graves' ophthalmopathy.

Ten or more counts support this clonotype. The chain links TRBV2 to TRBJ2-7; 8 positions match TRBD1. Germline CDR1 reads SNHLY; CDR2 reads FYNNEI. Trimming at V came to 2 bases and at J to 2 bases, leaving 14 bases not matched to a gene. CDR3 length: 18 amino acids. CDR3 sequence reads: CASSETIPIRGPPYEQYF. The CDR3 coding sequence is TGTGCCAGCAGTGAAACAATCCCAATCAGGGGGCCCCCCTACGAGCAGTACTTC.

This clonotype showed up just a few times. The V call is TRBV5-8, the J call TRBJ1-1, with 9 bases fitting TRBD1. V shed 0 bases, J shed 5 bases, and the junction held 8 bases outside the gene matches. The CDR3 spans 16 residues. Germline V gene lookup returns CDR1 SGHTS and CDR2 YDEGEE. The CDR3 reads CASSLGERDRETEAFF. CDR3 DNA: TGTGCCAGCAGCTTGGGGGAGCGGGACAGGGAGACTGAAGCTTTCTTT.

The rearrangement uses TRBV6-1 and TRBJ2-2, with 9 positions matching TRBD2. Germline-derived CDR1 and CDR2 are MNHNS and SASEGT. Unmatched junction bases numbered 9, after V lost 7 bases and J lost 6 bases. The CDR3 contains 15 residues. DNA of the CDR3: TGTGCCAGCACACCTGGGACTAGCTTCCCCGGGGAGCTGTTTTTT. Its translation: CASTPGTSFPGELFF.

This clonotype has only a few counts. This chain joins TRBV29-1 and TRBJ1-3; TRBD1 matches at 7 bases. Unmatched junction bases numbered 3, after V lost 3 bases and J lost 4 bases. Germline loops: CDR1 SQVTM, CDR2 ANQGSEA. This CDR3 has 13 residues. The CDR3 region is CSVEVDRGNTIYF. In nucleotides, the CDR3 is TGCAGCGTTGAGGTGGACAGGGGAAACACCATATATTTT.

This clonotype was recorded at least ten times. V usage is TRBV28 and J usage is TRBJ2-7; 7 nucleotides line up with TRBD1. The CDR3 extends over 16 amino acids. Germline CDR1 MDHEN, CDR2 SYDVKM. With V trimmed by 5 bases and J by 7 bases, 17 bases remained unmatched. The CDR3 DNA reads TGTGCCAGCAGTCCATCCTCCGGGACAGTGGCTTGGGAGCAGTACTTC. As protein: CASSPSSGTVAWEQYF.